This T cell receptor (beta chain) was identified in a study of blood T cell repertoires in COVID-19. In this sample, this clone turned up once. V was trimmed by 1 base and J by 2 bases, leaving 5 bases between them. Germline V lookup: CDR1 SGHAT, CDR2 FQNNGV. The CDR3 sequence is 13 residues long. Clones were sequenced by immunoSEQ multiplex PCR, and TCRdb holds only the in-frame ones, with some missing. The sample consists of roughly 40,000 clones, roughly 92% of them appearing once. This sequence originates from a man in his forties or fifties with COVID-19, enrolled during active disease. The sequencing sample was made of peripheral blood. The J gene is TRBJ1-2, the V gene TRBV11-2; D is uncertain. As DNA, the CDR3 is TGTGCCAGCAGCTTAGCGGGGAACTATGGCTACACCTTC. Amino acid sequence: CASSLAGNYGYTF.